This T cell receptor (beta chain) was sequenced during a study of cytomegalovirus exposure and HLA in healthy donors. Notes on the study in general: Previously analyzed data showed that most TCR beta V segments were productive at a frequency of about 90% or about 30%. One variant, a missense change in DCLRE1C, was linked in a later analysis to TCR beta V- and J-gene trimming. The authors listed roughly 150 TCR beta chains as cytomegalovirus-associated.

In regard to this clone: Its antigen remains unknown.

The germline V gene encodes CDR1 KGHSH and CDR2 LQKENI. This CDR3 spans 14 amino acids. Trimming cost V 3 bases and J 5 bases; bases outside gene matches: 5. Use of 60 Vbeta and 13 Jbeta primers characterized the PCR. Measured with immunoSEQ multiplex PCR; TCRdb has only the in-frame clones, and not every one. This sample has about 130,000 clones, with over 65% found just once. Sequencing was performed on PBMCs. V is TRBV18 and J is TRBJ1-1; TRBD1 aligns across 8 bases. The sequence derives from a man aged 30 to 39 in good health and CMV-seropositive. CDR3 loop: CASSPSRGQTEAFF. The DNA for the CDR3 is TGTGCCAGCTCACCCTCCAGGGGGCAAACTGAAGCTTTCTTT.